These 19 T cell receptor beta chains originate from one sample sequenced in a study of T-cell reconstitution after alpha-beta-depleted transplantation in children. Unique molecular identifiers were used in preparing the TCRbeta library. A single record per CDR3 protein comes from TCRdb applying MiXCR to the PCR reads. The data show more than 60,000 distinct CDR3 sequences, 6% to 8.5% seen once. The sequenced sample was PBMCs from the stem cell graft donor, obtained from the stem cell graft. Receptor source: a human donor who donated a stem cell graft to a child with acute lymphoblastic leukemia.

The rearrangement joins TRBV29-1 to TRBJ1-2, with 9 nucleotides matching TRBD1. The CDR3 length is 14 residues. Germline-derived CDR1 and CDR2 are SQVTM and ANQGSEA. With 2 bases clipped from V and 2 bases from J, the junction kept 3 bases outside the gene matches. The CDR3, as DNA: TGCAGCGTTGAATGGGGACAGGGAAACTATGGCTACACCTTC. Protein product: CSVEWGQGNYGYTF.

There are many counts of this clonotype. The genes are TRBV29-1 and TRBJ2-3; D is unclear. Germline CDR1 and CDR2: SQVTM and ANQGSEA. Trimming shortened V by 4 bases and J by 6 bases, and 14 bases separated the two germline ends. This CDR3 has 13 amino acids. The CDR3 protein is CSVANLLGDTQYF. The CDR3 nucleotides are TGCAGCGTTGCTAACCTCCTGGGGGATACGCAGTATTTT.

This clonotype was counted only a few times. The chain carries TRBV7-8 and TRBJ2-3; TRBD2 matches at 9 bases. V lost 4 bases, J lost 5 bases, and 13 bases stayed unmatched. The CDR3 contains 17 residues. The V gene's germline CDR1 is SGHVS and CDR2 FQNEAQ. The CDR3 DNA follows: TGTGCCAGCAGCTCACGAATTCCGGGACTAGCTAAAGATACGCAGTATTTT. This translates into CASSSRIPGLAKDTQYF.

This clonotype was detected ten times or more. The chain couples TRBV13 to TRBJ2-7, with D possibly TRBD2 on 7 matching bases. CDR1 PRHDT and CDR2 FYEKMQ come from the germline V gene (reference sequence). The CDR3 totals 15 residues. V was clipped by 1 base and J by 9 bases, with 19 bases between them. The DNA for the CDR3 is TGTGCCAGCAGCTTAGCTCGGGGGGCCGCGGTTTGGCAGTACTTC. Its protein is CASSLARGAAVWQYF.

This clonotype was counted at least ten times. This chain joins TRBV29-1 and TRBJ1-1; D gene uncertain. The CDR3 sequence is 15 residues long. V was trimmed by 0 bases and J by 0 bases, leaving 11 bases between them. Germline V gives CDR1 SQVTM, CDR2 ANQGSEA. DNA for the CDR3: TGCAGCGTTGAAGATCGAAAGGGAGTGAACACTGAAGCTTTCTTT. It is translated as CSVEDRKGVNTEAFF.

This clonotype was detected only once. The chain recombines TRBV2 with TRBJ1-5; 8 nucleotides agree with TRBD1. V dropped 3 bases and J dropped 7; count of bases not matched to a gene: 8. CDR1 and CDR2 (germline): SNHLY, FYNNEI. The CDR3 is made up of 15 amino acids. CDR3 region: CASSEDRTGKQPQHF. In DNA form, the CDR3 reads TGTGCCAGCAGTGAGGATCGGACAGGGAAGCAGCCCCAGCATTTT.

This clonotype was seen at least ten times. CDR3 sequence (DNA): TGCGCCAGCAGCCGGCCGCCCCTCCCGGCCCGGGTCGATGAAAAACTGTTTTTT. Translation: CASSRPPLPARVDEKLFF. The chain combines TRBV4-1 with TRBJ1-4; D remains unclear. The germline V gene encodes CDR1 MGHRA and CDR2 YSYEKL. This CDR3 is built from 18 residues. Trimming took off 4 bases at V and 6 bases at J, with 24 bases between the two ends.

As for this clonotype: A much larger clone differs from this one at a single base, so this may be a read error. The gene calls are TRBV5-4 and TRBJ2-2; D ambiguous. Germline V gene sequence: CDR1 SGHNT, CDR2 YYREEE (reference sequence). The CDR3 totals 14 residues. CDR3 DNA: TGTGCCACCAGCCTCGGACCGTTCACCGGGGAGCTGTTTTTT. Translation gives CATSLGPFTGELFF. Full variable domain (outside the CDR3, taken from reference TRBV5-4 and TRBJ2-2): ETGVTQSPTHLIKTRGQQVTLRCSSQSGHNTVSWYQQALGQGPQFIFQYYREEENGRGNFPPRFSGLQFPNYSSELNVNALELDDSALYLCATSLGPFTGELFFGEGSRLTVL.

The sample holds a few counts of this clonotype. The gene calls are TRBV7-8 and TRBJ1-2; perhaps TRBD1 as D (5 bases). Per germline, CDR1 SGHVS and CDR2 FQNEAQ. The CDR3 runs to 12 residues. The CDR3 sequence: CAYRDEDYGYTF. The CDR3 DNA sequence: TGTGCTTACCGGGACGAGGACTATGGCTACACCTTC.

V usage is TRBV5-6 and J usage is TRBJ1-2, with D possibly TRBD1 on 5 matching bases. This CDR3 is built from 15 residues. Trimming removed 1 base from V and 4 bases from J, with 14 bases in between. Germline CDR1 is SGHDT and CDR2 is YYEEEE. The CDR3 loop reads CASSLTGGVLYGYTF. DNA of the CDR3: TGTGCCAGCAGCTTGACGGGAGGGGTCCTCTATGGCTACACCTTC. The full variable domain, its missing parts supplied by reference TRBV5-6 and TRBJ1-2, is DAGVTQSPTHLIKTRGQQVTLRCSPKSGHDTVSWYQQALGQGPQFIFQYYEEEERQRGNFPDRFSGHQFPNYSSELNVNALLLGDSALYLCASSLTGGVLYGYTFGSGTRLTVV.

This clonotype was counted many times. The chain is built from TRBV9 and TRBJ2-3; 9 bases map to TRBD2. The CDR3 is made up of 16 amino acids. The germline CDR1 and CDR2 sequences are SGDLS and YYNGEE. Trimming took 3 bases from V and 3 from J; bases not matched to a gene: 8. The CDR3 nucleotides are TGTGCCAGCAGCGCCTCCTCTAGCGGGGATACAGATACGCAGTATTTT. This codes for CASSASSSGDTDTQYF.

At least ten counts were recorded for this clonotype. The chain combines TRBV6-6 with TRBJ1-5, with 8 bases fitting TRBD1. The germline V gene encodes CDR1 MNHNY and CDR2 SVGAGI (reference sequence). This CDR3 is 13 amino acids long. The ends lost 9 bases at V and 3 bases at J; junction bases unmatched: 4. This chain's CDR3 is CASTQGANQPQHF. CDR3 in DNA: TGTGCCAGTACGCAGGGGGCCAATCAGCCCCAGCATTTT.

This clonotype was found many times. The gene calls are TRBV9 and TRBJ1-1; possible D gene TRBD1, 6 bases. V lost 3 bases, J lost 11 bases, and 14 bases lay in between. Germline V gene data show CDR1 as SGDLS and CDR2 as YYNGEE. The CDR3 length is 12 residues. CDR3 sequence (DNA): TGTGCCAGCAGCGGGGGGGGGCTCGGGGCTTTCTTT. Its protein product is CASSGGGLGAFF.

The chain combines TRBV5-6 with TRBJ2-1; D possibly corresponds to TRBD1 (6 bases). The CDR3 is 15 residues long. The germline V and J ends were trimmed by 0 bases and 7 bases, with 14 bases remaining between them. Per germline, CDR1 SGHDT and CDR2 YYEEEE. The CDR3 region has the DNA TGTGCCAGCAGCTTGGGACAGGTTTGGAGGAATGAGCAGTTCTTC. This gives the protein CASSLGQVWRNEQFF.

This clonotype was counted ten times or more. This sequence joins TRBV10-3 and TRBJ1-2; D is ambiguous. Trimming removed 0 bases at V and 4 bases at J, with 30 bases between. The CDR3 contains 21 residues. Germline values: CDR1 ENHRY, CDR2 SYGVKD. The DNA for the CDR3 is TGTGCCATCAGTGAGTCGACCAGAACAGAGCGCTGGCAACAACCGCCCTATGGCTACACCTTC. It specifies CAISESTRTERWQQPPYGYTF.

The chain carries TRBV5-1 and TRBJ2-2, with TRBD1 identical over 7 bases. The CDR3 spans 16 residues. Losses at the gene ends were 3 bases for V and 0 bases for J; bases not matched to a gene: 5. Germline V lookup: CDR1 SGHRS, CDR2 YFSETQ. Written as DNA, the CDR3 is TGCGCCAGCAGCTCACTAGGACAGGCGAACACCGGGGAGCTGTTTTTT. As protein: CASSSLGQANTGELFF.

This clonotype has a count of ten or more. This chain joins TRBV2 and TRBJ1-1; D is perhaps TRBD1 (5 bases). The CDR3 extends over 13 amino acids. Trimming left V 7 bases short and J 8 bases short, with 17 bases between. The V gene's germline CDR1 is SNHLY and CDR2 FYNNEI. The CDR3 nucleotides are TGTGCCAGCAACCGAGGGGAGGGGACCGAAGCTTTCTTT. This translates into CASNRGEGTEAFF.

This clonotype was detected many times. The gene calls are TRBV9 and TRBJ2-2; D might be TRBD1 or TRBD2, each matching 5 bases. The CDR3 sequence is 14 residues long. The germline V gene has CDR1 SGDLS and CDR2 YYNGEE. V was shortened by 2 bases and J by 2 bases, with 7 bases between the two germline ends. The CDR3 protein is CASSVRGNTGELFF. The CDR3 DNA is TGTGCCAGCAGCGTGAGGGGAAACACCGGGGAGCTGTTTTTT. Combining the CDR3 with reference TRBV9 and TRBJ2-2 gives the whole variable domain DSGVTQTPKHLITATGQRVTLRCSPRSGDLSVYWYQQSLDQGLQFLIQYYNGEERAKGNILERFSAQQFPDLHSELNLSSLELGDSALYFCASSVRGNTGELFFGEGSRLTVL.

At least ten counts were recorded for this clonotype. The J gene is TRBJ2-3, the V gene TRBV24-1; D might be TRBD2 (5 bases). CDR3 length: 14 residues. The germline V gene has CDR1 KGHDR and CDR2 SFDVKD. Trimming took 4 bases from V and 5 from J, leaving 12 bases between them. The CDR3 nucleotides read TGTGCCACCAGTGAAATGGGAGTACAAGATACGCAGTATTTT. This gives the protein CATSEMGVQDTQYF.